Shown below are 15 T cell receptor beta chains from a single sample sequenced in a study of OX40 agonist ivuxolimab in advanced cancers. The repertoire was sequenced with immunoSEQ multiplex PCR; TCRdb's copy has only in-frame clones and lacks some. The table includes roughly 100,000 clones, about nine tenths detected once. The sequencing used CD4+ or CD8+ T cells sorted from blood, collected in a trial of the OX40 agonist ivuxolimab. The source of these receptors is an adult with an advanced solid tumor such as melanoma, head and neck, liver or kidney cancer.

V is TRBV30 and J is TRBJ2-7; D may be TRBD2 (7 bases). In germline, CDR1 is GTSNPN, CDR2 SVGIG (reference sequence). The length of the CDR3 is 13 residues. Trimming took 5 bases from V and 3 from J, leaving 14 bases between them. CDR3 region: CAWGTTGYYEQYF. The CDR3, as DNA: TGTGCCTGGGGGACTACAGGGTACTACGAGCAGTACTTC.

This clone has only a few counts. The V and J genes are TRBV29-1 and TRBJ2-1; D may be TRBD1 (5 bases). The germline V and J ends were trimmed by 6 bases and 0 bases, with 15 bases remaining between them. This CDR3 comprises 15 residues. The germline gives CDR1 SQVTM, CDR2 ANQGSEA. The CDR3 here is CSVARDMGSYNEQFF. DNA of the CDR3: TGCAGCGTGGCCAGGGATATGGGCTCCTACAATGAGCAGTTCTTC.

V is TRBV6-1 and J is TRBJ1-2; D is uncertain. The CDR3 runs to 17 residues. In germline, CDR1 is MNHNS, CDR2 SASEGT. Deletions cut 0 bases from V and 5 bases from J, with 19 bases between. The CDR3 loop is CASSEAKVYGRPYGYTF. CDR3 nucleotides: TGTGCCAGCAGTGAAGCTAAGGTCTACGGCCGCCCATATGGCTACACCTTC.

The DNA of the CDR3 is TGTGCCAGCAGCTTAACGGGAGTAACAGATACGCAGTATTTT. This sequence encodes CASSLTGVTDTQYF. This chain joins TRBV7-2 and TRBJ2-3; the D gene is possibly TRBD2 (6 bases). The CDR3 sequence is 14 residues long. The V and J ends lost 2 bases and 3 bases respectively, with 9 bases between them. Looked up from germline, CDR1 is SGHTA and CDR2 is FQGNSA.

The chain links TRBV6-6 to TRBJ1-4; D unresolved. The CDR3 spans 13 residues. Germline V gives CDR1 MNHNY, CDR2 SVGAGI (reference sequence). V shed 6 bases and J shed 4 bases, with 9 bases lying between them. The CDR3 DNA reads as TGTGCCAGCAGCGGCCGGAGTAATGAAAAACTGTTTTTT. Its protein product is CASSGRSNEKLFF.

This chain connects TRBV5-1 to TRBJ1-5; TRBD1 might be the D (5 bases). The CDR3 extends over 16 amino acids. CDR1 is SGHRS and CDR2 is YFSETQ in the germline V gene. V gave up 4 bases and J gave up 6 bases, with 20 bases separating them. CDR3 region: CASSPGTGNQGQPQHF. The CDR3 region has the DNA TGCGCCAGCAGCCCGGGAACAGGCAACCAGGGTCAGCCCCAGCATTTT.

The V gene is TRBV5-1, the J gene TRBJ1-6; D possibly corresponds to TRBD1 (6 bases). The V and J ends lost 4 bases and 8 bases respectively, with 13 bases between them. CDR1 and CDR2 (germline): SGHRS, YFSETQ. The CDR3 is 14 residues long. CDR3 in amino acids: CASSPGQKDSPLHF. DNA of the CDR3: TGCGCCAGCAGCCCGGGACAAAAGGATTCACCCCTCCACTTT.

CDR3 nucleotides: TGTGCCAGTAGTAGGGGACAGGGGAGGACTAATGAAAAACTGTTTTTT. It codes for CASSRGQGRTNEKLFF. The rearrangement uses TRBV19 and TRBJ1-4; 10 nucleotides match TRBD1. V shed 4 bases, J shed 2 bases, and the junction held 4 bases outside the gene matches. The CDR3 extends over 16 amino acids. CDR1 and CDR2 from the germline V gene are LNHDA and SQIVND (reference sequence).

In nucleotides, the CDR3 is TGTGCCAGTTCTACCGTCGGCAGAGCCAACACTGAAGCTTTCTTT. This sequence encodes CASSTVGRANTEAFF. This sequence joins TRBV19 and TRBJ1-1; D uncertain. V was clipped by 8 bases and J by 2 bases, with 18 bases between them. CDR3 length: 15 amino acids. The germline CDR1 and CDR2 sequences are LNHDA and SQIVND (reference sequence).

The CDR3 spells CASSPSRDRIEKLFF. CDR3 nucleotides: TGTGCCAGCTCACCGTCCAGGGATAGGATTGAAAAACTGTTTTTT. This rearrangement joins TRBV18 to TRBJ1-4; tentative D call: TRBD1 (5 bases). Germline CDR1 reads KGHSH; CDR2 reads LQKENI. V lost 3 bases and J 7 bases, leaving 15 bases between the germline ends. The CDR3 is 15 amino acids.

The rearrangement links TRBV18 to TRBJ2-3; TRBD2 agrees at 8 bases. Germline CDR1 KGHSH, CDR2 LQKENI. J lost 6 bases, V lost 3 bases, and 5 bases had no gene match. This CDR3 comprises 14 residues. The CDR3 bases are TGTGCCAGCTCACCCGGACTAGCAGGGGATACGCAGTATTTT. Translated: CASSPGLAGDTQYF.

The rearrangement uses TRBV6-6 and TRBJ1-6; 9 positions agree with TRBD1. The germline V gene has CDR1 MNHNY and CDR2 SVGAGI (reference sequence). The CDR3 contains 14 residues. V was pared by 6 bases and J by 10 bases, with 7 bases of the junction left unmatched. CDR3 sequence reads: CASRQGAAGSPLHF. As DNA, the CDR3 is TGTGCCAGCAGACAGGGGGCGGCGGGGTCACCCCTCCACTTT.

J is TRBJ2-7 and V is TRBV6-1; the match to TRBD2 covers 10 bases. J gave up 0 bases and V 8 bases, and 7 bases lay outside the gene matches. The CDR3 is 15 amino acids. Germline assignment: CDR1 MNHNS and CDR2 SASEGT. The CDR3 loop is CASGQGTSASYEQYF. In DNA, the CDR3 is TGTGCCAGCGGCCAAGGGACTAGCGCCTCCTACGAGCAGTACTTC.

The CDR3 DNA is TGTGCCAGCGGGGACTACTCCTCCCGCTATGGCTACACCTTC. It encodes CASGDYSSRYGYTF. The V and J genes are TRBV6-1 and TRBJ1-2, with D possibly TRBD1 on 5 matching bases. The ends were cut back, 8 bases at V and 4 bases at J, with 17 bases in the middle. The CDR3 sequence is 14 residues long. The germline V gene encodes CDR1 MNHNS and CDR2 SASEGT.

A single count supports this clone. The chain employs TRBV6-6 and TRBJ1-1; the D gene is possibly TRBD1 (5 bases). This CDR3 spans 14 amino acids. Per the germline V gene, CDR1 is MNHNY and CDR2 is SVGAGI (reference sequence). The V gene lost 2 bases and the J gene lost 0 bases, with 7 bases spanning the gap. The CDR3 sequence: CASSYGGMNTEAFF. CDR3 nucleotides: TGTGCCAGCAGTTACGGGGGGATGAACACTGAAGCTTTCTTT.